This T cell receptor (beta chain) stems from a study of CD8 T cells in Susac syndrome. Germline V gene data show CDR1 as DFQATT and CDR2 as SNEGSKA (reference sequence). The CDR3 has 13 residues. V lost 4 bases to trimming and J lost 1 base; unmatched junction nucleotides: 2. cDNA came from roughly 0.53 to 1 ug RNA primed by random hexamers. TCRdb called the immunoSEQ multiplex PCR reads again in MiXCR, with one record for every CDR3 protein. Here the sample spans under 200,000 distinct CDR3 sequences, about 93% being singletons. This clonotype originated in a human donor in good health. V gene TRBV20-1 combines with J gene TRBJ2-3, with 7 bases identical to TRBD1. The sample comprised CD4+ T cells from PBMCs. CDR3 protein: CSATTGGTDTQYF. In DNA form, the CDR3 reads TGCAGTGCTACCACAGGGGGCACAGATACGCAGTATTTT.